Listed below are T cell receptor beta chains from one sample, sequenced in a study of T cell responses to AZD1222 COVID-19 vaccine. Some clones are missing from TCRdb's copy, which holds only in-frame ones; the method was immunoSEQ multiplex PCR. The sample records some 100,000 clones, around 89% being singletons. The material was peripheral blood, obtained 28 days after the second AZD1222 dose. The receptors stem from an adult who received the AZD1222 COVID-19 vaccine. The CDR3 runs from the conserved cysteine through the conserved F or W. D genes are given only for firm matches. Clone sizes are given selectively: once, few, many, or a class where the clone is expanded.

cdr3_nt,cdr3_aa,d_call,j_call,v_call,clone_size
TGTGCCAGTGGGGATGGGGCCTCCTACGAGCAGTACTTC,CASGDGASYEQYF,NA,TRBJ2-7,TRBV19,once
TGCGCCAGCAGCCAACCTACAGGGACAAACACCATATATTTT,CASSQPTGTNTIYF,NA,TRBJ1-3,TRBV4-1,once
TGTGCCATCAGTGAGTCGACTGGTGTCTTGCACGATAATTCACCCCTCCACTTT,CAISESTGVLHDNSPLHF,NA,TRBJ1-6,TRBV10-3,NA
TGTGCCAGCAGCAAGGGACTAGCGGGGGTAACTAGCACAGATACGCAGTATTTT,CASSKGLAGVTSTDTQYF,TRBD2,TRBJ2-3,TRBV5-4,NA
TGTGCCAGCAGCCGGGAAAATTCACCCCTCCACTTT,CASSRENSPLHF,NA,TRBJ1-6,TRBV5-8,NA
TGTGCCAGCAGCCAAGATTTTTTCGAAGAAGCTTTCTTT,CASSQDFFEEAFF,NA,TRBJ1-1,TRBV3-1/TRBV3-2,NA
TGTGCCAGCAGTGAAAACAGGGACACGCAGTATTTT,CASSENRDTQYF,NA,TRBJ2-3,TRBV6-1,once
TGTGCCAGCAGCTTAGCGCTGGGGAGCAGAAAACGAGAGACCCAGTACTTC,CASSLALGSRKRETQYF,NA,TRBJ2-5,TRBV7-6,NA
TGTGCCTGGAGTGTCGGGGTCAGCACAGATACGCAGTATTTT,CAWSVGVSTDTQYF,NA,TRBJ2-3,TRBV30,NA
TGTGCCAGCAGGGCCCTAGGCTCCTACGAGCAGTACTTC,CASRALGSYEQYF,NA,TRBJ2-7,TRBV6-5,NA
TGTGCCAGCAGCTCGAGGACTCCCGAAGGACACGGGGAGCTGTTTTTT,CASSSRTPEGHGELFF,NA,TRBJ2-2,TRBV7-9,NA
TGTGCCAGCTCACCACCCGGGGGAGATCGCAACTATGGCTACACCTTC,CASSPPGGDRNYGYTF,NA,TRBJ1-2,TRBV18,NA
TGTGCCAGCAGTCCAGCGGCCTTCACAGATACGCAGTATTTT,CASSPAAFTDTQYF,NA,TRBJ2-3,TRBV9,NA
TGTGCCAGTAGTTCCGGGACTAGCGGGAGAGATACGCAGTATTTT,CASSSGTSGRDTQYF,TRBD2,TRBJ2-3,TRBV19,NA
TGTGCCAGCAGCTTGTCTTCTAGCGGGAGTAGCACAGATACGCAGTATTTT,CASSLSSSGSSTDTQYF,TRBD2,TRBJ2-3,TRBV5-4,NA
TGTGCCAGCTCACTCCAGACAGGGGCGAACACCGGGGAGCTGTTTTTT,CASSLQTGANTGELFF,TRBD1,TRBJ2-2,TRBV18,NA
TGTGCCAGCAGCAAAGTCCCTCGGGAAAAACTGTTTTTT,CASSKVPREKLFF,NA,TRBJ1-4,TRBV13,NA
TGTGCCAGCAGCCCCCACTCCGGGACAAGCGATGAAAAACTGTTTTTT,CASSPHSGTSDEKLFF,NA,TRBJ1-4,TRBV5-5,NA
TGTGCCAGCAGCTTCGCCGGGGGCAGGGCTTTCTTT,CASSFAGGRAFF,NA,TRBJ1-1,TRBV11-2,NA
TGTGCCAGCAGCCAATTCGGATGGCAGCTCAATCAGCCCCAGCATTTT,CASSQFGWQLNQPQHF,NA,TRBJ1-5,TRBV3-1/TRBV3-2,NA
TGTGCCAGCAGCAACGACAGGGGCCGGACTGAAGCTTTCTTT,CASSNDRGRTEAFF,TRBD1,TRBJ1-1,TRBV2,NA
TGTGCCAGCAGTGCGGGACAAAACTATGGCTACACCTTC,CASSAGQNYGYTF,NA,TRBJ1-2,TRBV2,NA
TGTGCCAGTAGTATCGCGGGGGGCACCACTGAAGCTTTCTTT,CASSIAGGTTEAFF,NA,TRBJ1-1,TRBV19,NA
TGTGCCAGCAGCTTAAGACAGGGATCCTACAATGAGCAGTTCTTC,CASSLRQGSYNEQFF,TRBD1,TRBJ2-1,TRBV11-2,NA
TGTGCCAGCAGCTTAGCGGGGGGAACAGATACGCAGTATTTT,CASSLAGGTDTQYF,TRBD2,TRBJ2-3,TRBV7-3,NA
TGTGCCAGCAGTTTGAAGCAGAACACTGAAGCTTTCTTT,CASSLKQNTEAFF,NA,TRBJ1-1,TRBV12-3/TRBV12-4,NA
TGTGCCAGCAGGATTTGTTACGGAAACACCATATATTTT,CASRICYGNTIYF,NA,TRBJ1-3,TRBV6-4,NA
TGTGCCAGCGGAGGGGGAACAGAGACCCAGTACTTC,CASGGGTETQYF,NA,TRBJ2-5,TRBV2,NA